Below, 13 T cell receptor beta chains from the same sample are listed, as sequenced in a study of T cell repertoires in cytomegalovirus infection. One entry per CDR3 protein results from TCRdb running MiXCR on the reads. The sample includes hundreds of thousands of distinct CDR3 sequences, approximately 30% seen only once; the top ten take roughly 12%. No antigens are known for them. The sample in question was cultured CD8+ T cells from PBMCs, obtained from culture after CMV antigen stimulation. The receptors were gathered from a human donor in good health (CMV status not recorded). Some clones in this sample may be carry-over from other donors' samples.

CDR3 amino acids: CASLSRGVFHEQYF. The CDR3 bases are TGTGCCAGCCTTTCGCGGGGGGTTTTCCACGAGCAGTACTTC. The rearrangement links TRBV6-6 to TRBJ2-7, with TRBD2 identical over 8 bases. The CDR3 covers 14 residues. With 8 bases clipped from V and 5 bases from J, the junction kept 11 bases outside the gene matches. The germline gives CDR1 MNHNY, CDR2 SVGAGI (reference sequence).

In its sample, this clonotype was seen a few times. The chain uses TRBV7-6 and TRBJ1-2; 8 positions agree with TRBD1. The V gene's germline CDR1 is SGHVS and CDR2 FNYEAQ. J lost 4 bases, V lost 1 base, and 8 bases had no gene match. The CDR3 has 16 amino acids. For the CDR3, the DNA is TGTGCCAGCAGCTTAGAGTCCGGGACAGGCAGCTATGGCTACACCTTC. This translates into CASSLESGTGSYGYTF.

The sample holds one count of this clonotype. This chain connects TRBV5-4 to TRBJ1-5; no reliable D call. This CDR3 is 20 amino acids long. Trimming stripped 4 bases from V and 0 bases from J, with 26 bases between. CDR1 and CDR2 (germline): SGHNT, YYREEE (reference sequence). CDR3 in amino acids: CASSAQVRSPTLHSNQPQHF. DNA for the CDR3: TGTGCCAGCAGCGCCCAGGTCAGAAGCCCGACCCTTCATAGCAATCAGCCCCAGCATTTT.

This clonotype turned up a few times. The rearrangement links TRBV12-5 to TRBJ2-2, with 8 bases fitting TRBD1. CDR1 is LGHNT and CDR2 is FRNRAP in the germline V gene. Trimming cost V 6 bases and J 1 base; bases outside gene matches: 4. The CDR3 length is 15 residues. The CDR3 coding sequence is TGTGCTAGTGGCTACGGGACAGGGAACACCGGGGAGCTGTTTTTT. Protein: CASGYGTGNTGELFF. Using reference TRBV12-5 and TRBJ2-2 for the parts outside the CDR3, the full variable domain is DARVTQTPRHKVTEMGQEVTMRCQPILGHNTVFWYRQTMMQGLELLAYFRNRAPLDDSGMPKDRFSAEMPDATLATLKIQPSEPRDSAVYFCASGYGTGNTGELFFGEGSRLTVL.

This clonotype was detected ten times or more. The chain combines TRBV7-9 with TRBJ2-2, with D unclear. Per germline, CDR1 SEHNR and CDR2 FQNEAQ (reference sequence). V was pared by 6 bases and J by 1 base, with 12 bases between. The CDR3 runs 15 residues. Here the CDR3 DNA reads TGTGCCAGCAGTTCCCCCCCGGGGAACACCGGGGAGCTGTTTTTT. The encoded protein is CASSSPPGNTGELFF.

This clonotype was observed a handful of times. The chain links TRBV7-9 to TRBJ1-2; a possible D gene is TRBD1 (6 bases). V dropped 5 bases and J dropped 2 bases, with 9 bases sitting between them. The germline V gene has CDR1 SEHNR and CDR2 FQNEAQ (reference sequence). This CDR3 spans 13 amino acids. In nucleotides, the CDR3 is TGTGCCAGCAGCAGGGGGTACAACTATGGCTACACCTTC. This gives the protein CASSRGYNYGYTF.

In its sample, this clonotype was seen many times. The chain has TRBV12-3 or TRBV12-4 and TRBJ2-7; no clear D gene. The V gene lost 5 bases and the J gene lost 3 bases, with 8 bases spanning the gap. This CDR3 region has 12 residues. CDR3 coding DNA: TGTGCCAGCAGTGAGGCAGTCTACGAGCAGTACTTC. Amino acids: CASSEAVYEQYF.

The V call is TRBV9, the J call TRBJ2-2; possible D gene TRBD1, 6 bases. Germline lookup yields CDR1 SGDLS and CDR2 YYNGEE. This CDR3 region has 16 residues. With 0 bases removed from V and 2 bases from J, the gap between germline ends came to 11 bases. The CDR3 DNA reads as TGTGCCAGCAGCGTAGCTCTGGGGGCAAACACCGGGGAGCTGTTTTTT. It encodes CASSVALGANTGELFF.

This sequence joins TRBV28 and TRBJ2-7; D unresolved. Germline V gene sequence: CDR1 MDHEN, CDR2 SYDVKM. The CDR3 loop spans 13 amino acids. The CDR3 bases are TGTGCCAACAGTCCCCCAGGAGTCTACGAGCAGTACGTC. Translating it yields CANSPPGVYEQYV.

The J gene is TRBJ1-2, the V gene TRBV7-2, with 9 bases fitting TRBD1. This CDR3 spans 15 amino acids. The germline V gene has CDR1 SGHTA and CDR2 FQGNSA. Trimming took 5 bases from V and 3 from J; bases not matched to a gene: 7. CDR3 residues: CASSIFTGGDYGYTF. In nucleotides, the CDR3 is TGTGCCAGCAGCATTTTTACAGGGGGCGACTATGGCTACACCTTC.

As for this clonotype: The junction departs from germline at one end; a sequencing error may be responsible. The rearrangement joins TRBV6-1 to TRBJ2-2; D possibly corresponds to TRBD2 (6 bases). The CDR3 loop spans 14 amino acids. CDR1 and CDR2 (germline): MNHNS, SASEGT. The CDR3 here is CASREGRYTGELFF. The CDR3 nucleotides read TGTGCCAGCAGAGAAGGGAGGTACACCGGGGAGCTGTTTTTT.

Only a few counts were recorded for this clonotype. The J gene is TRBJ1-2, the V gene TRBV6-5; 12 nucleotides line up with TRBD1. V was pared by 5 bases and J by 3 bases, with 1 base of the junction left unmatched. CDR1 is MNHEY, CDR2 SVGAGI, per germline. This CDR3 comprises 14 residues. The CDR3 spells CASSGTGGYYGYTF. CDR3 DNA: TGTGCCAGCAGTGGGACAGGGGGCTACTATGGCTACACCTTC.

This clonotype was detected many times. J is TRBJ2-4 and V is TRBV7-2; 9 bases map to TRBD1. Germline-derived CDR1 and CDR2 are SGHTA and FQGNSA. This CDR3 comprises 18 residues. With 5 bases clipped from V and 1 base from J, the junction kept 12 bases outside the gene matches. The CDR3 protein is CASSPRTTGGHAKNIQYF. The CDR3, as DNA: TGTGCCAGCAGCCCACGTACAACAGGGGGCCATGCCAAAAACATTCAGTACTTC.